The sequence of this TCR beta chain was determined in a study of shared clonotypes between healthy human individuals. Findings and limits, study-wide: All-four-donor shared clonotypes had higher generation probabilities than non-shared clonotypes did.

In regard to this clone: Antigen specificity is unknown. This sample also contains other DNA sequences that code for the same CDR3.

TCRdb's copy holds only in-frame clones and misses some; the assay was immunoSEQ multiplex PCR. This sample yields 1.5 million to 2.5 million clones, of which around 96% are seen a single time; around 1.2% belongs to the top ten. Positively selected for CCR7, the CD45RO-negative cells used as naive CD8 cells excluded terminally differentiated effector memory CD45RA+ cells. Donors comprised only Caucasian adults living in Nashville, Tennessee. V was cut by 0 bases and J by 0 bases, with 5 bases left in between. CDR3 length equals 14 residues. Germline assignment: CDR1 MNHEY and CDR2 SVGAGI. This receptor was identified in a man between 18 and 35 years old in good health. J is TRBJ1-1 and V is TRBV6-5; no clear D gene. Sequenced sample: naive CD8+ T cells sorted from blood. CDR3 sequence (DNA): TGTGCCAGCAGTTACTCGTCGATGAACACTGAAGCTTTCTTT. Its translation is CASSYSSMNTEAFF.